These 29 T cell receptor beta chains were all obtained from the same sample, sequenced in a study of vaccination effects on CD4 cells after COVID-19. These receptors' targets are unknown. With the ViraFEST assay, the study expanded antigen-specific CD4+ T cells using viral peptide pools, then sequenced them. Cultured cells yielded isolated CD4+ T cells after roughly 11 days. It was two doses of either the BNT162b2 or mRNA-1273 vaccine that participants received. Sequencing used immunoSEQ multiplex PCR; TCRdb keeps in-frame clones, though not all of them. In the table there are about 24,000 clones, about four fifths of which are singletons. Here the sequenced sample was CD4+ T cells from PBMCs cultured with SARS-CoV-2 spike peptides, taken after COVID-19 vaccination. The receptors were sampled from a human donor who received a COVID-19 vaccine. Some clones in this sample may be carry-over from other donors' samples.

In its sample, this clone was seen a few times. V is TRBV18 and J is TRBJ1-2; D is uncertain. V gave up 2 bases and J gave up 8 bases, with 6 bases separating them. This CDR3 region has 11 residues. Germline assignment: CDR1 KGHSH and CDR2 LQKENI. The CDR3 spells CASSPGSGYTF. The CDR3 DNA is TGTGCCAGCTCACCAGGGAGCGGCTACACCTTC. The full variable domain, in which reference TRBV18 and TRBJ1-2 provide the parts outside the CDR3, is NAGVMQNPRHLVRRRGQEARLRCSPMKGHSHVYWYRQLPEEGLKFMVYLQKENIIDESGMPKERFSAEFPKEGPSILRIQQVVRGDSAAYFCASSPGSGYTFGSGTRLTVV.

This clone was counted a single time. CDR3 protein: CSARGPDNEQYV. Written as DNA, the CDR3 is TGCAGTGCTCGTGGACCGGACAACGAGCAGTACGTC. The chain recombines TRBV20-1 with TRBJ2-7; perhaps TRBD1 as D (5 bases). Trimming pared 5 bases from V and 5 bases from J, leaving 13 bases between. The CDR3 is 12 amino acids. CDR1 and CDR2 from the germline V gene are DFQATT and SNEGSKA (reference sequence).

The rearrangement links TRBV6-1 to TRBJ2-7; 9 bases map to TRBD1. The CDR3 has 16 residues. V lost 2 bases to trimming and J lost 10 bases; unmatched junction nucleotides: 15. Germline CDR1 reads MNHNS; CDR2 reads SASEGT. The CDR3 region has the DNA TGTGCCAGCAGTGAATTCTCTCTGGGACAGGGTTTGGGACAGTACGTC. Amino acids: CASSEFSLGQGLGQYV.

The rearrangement uses TRBV5-1 and TRBJ2-4, with D possibly matching TRBD1 (6 bases). Germline V gives CDR1 SGHRS, CDR2 YFSETQ. The V end was cut by 4 bases, the J end by 8 bases, with 19 bases between. The CDR3 length is 15 residues. The CDR3 DNA reads TGCGCCAGCAGCCTCGGACAGTTTAGCCGAGACATTCAGTACTTC. Translating gives CASSLGQFSRDIQYF.

This clone was counted a single time. The V and J genes are TRBV5-5 and TRBJ1-2; D uncertain. Germline V lookup: CDR1 SGHKS, CDR2 YYEKEE (reference sequence). Trimming shortened V by 4 bases and J by 8 bases, and 15 bases separated the two germline ends. This CDR3 has 13 residues. The CDR3 reads CASSPSLVGGYTF. The CDR3 region has the DNA TGTGCCAGCAGCCCCAGCCTGGTGGGAGGCTACACCTTC.

J is TRBJ2-2 and V is TRBV5-1, with 9 nucleotides matching TRBD1. The CDR3 runs 17 residues. The V gene's germline CDR1 is SGHRS and CDR2 YFSETQ. After removal of 3 bases from V and 4 bases from J, the junction contained 10 bases not matched to a gene. The CDR3 protein is CASSSGLGQGLTGELFF. The CDR3 region has the DNA TGCGCCAGCAGCTCGGGCCTCGGACAGGGGCTCACCGGGGAGCTGTTTTTT. The full variable domain, in which reference TRBV5-1 and TRBJ2-2 provide the parts outside the CDR3, is KAGVTQTPRYLIKTRGQQVTLSCSPISGHRSVSWYQQTPGQGLQFLFEYFSETQRNKGNFPGRFSGRQFSNSRSEMNVSTLELGDSALYLCASSSGLGQGLTGELFFGEGSRLTVL.

The chain has TRBV6-1 and TRBJ2-5, with 7 bases fitting TRBD2. Per germline, CDR1 MNHNS and CDR2 SASEGT. The CDR3 is 17 residues long. After removal of 2 bases from V and 7 bases from J, the junction contained 16 bases not matched to a gene. The CDR3 protein is CASSELSGVTSAGTQYF. DNA of the CDR3: TGTGCCAGCAGTGAACTCAGCGGGGTAACCTCCGCGGGGACCCAGTACTTC.

The CDR3 sequence is CASSPLQGSSPLHF. CDR3 sequence (DNA): TGTGCCAGCAGTCCTTTACAGGGTTCTTCACCCCTCCACTTT. The V and J genes are TRBV28 and TRBJ1-6, with a weak D call TRBD1 (6 bases). The CDR3 consists of 14 residues. The germline V gene encodes CDR1 MDHEN and CDR2 SYDVKM. Between the trimmed V and J ends, which lost 5 bases and 9 bases, there was a span of 14 bases.

This clone was observed a single time. The rearrangement uses TRBV6-6 and TRBJ2-5, with 7 bases aligning to TRBD2. Germline V CDR1 and CDR2: MNHNY, SVGAGI (reference sequence). This CDR3 region has 15 residues. The J segment lost 5 bases and the V segment lost 0 bases, leaving 6 bases of the junction unmatched. The CDR3 loop is CASSYSRAGSETQYF. The CDR3, as DNA: TGTGCCAGCAGTTACTCTCGAGCGGGGAGCGAGACCCAGTACTTC.

The gene calls are TRBV9 and TRBJ2-2; D call uncertain. Trimming shortened V by 4 bases and J by 1 base, and 8 bases separated the two germline ends. The CDR3 is made up of 14 amino acids. Germline CDR1 is SGDLS and CDR2 is YYNGEE. The CDR3 loop reads CASSPRENTGELFF. The CDR3 DNA is TGTGCCAGCAGCCCCCGCGAGAACACCGGGGAGCTGTTTTTT.

This clone showed up just a few times. The V gene is TRBV7-9, the J gene TRBJ1-1; D is uncertain. CDR1 and CDR2 (germline): SEHNR, FQNEAQ (reference sequence). The CDR3 is 14 amino acids. V dropped 11 bases and J dropped 4 bases, with 20 bases sitting between them. CDR3 protein: CAATGMVAGTEAFF. The CDR3 nucleotides are TGTGCCGCGACGGGCATGGTGGCTGGCACTGAAGCTTTCTTT.

The chain carries TRBV6-5 and TRBJ2-7; TRBD2 is a possible D gene (6 bases). Trimming cost V 5 bases and J 0 bases, with 14 bases left between them. Germline V gene lookup returns CDR1 MNHEY and CDR2 SVGAGI. The CDR3 spans 15 residues. The CDR3 DNA reads as TGTGCCAGCAGTACGGGAGACAGCTCCTCCTACGAGCAGTACGTC. Translating gives CASSTGDSSSYEQYV.

This clone was seen a handful of times. The V and J genes are TRBV2 and TRBJ2-5; 11 bases fit TRBD2. Germline V lookup: CDR1 SNHLY, CDR2 FYNNEI. The junction had 7 bases not matched to a gene; V was cut back by 6 bases and J by 4 bases. This CDR3 region has 15 residues. Here the CDR3 DNA reads TGTGCCAGCAGCGCCATAGCGGGGGGGCGAGAGACCCAGTACTTC. Encoded protein: CASSAIAGGRETQYF.

The chain recombines TRBV28 with TRBJ1-4, with D possibly TRBD1 on 5 matching bases. The germline CDR1 and CDR2 sequences are MDHEN and SYDVKM. There are 12 residues in the CDR3. Trimming stripped 6 bases from V and 8 bases from J, with 10 bases between. CDR3 nucleotides: TGTGCCAGCAGGGGAGGACACGAAAAACTGTTTTTT. It is translated as CASRGGHEKLFF.

The chain employs TRBV28 and TRBJ1-1, with 7 bases aligning to TRBD1. CDR1 MDHEN and CDR2 SYDVKM come from the germline V gene. This CDR3 is built from 11 residues. Trimming cost V 6 bases and J 8 bases; bases outside gene matches: 3. The CDR3 reads CASRVTGEAFF. Written as DNA, the CDR3 is TGTGCCAGCAGAGTGACAGGGGAAGCTTTCTTT. Using reference TRBV28 and TRBJ1-1 for the parts outside the CDR3, the full variable domain is DVKVTQSSRYLVKRTGEKVFLECVQDMDHENMFWYRQDPGLGLRLIYFSYDVKMKEKGDIPEGYSVSREKKERFSLILESASTNQTSMYLCASRVTGEAFFGQGTRLTVV.

The rearrangement joins TRBV20-1 to TRBJ2-3; 7 nucleotides match TRBD2. The trim removed 3 bases at V and 0 bases at J, leaving 6 bases unmatched. The CDR3 consists of 15 residues. Germline loops: CDR1 DFQATT, CDR2 SNEGSKA (reference sequence). In nucleotides, the CDR3 is TGCAGTGCTAGTAGCGGGCGGGGTAGCACAGATACGCAGTATTTT. Amino acids: CSASSGRGSTDTQYF.

This clone was observed a few times. This chain's CDR3 is CASSYLDSNQPQHF. CDR3 sequence (DNA): TGTGCCAGCAGTTACCTTGATAGCAATCAGCCCCAGCATTTT. This chain uses TRBV6-2 or TRBV6-3 with TRBJ1-5; D is unresolved. CDR3 length equals 14 residues. Germline V CDR1 and CDR2: MNHEY, SVGEGT. V was shortened by 2 bases and J by 0 bases, with 5 bases between the two germline ends.

The V and J genes are TRBV7-6 and TRBJ1-3; TRBD1 might be the D (5 bases). Germline CDR1 is SGHVS and CDR2 is FNYEAQ. The CDR3 loop spans 14 amino acids. Trimming took 5 bases from V and 2 from J, leaving 10 bases between them. CDR3: CASSQTDTGNTIYF. The CDR3 nucleotides read TGTGCCAGCAGCCAGACAGATACTGGAAACACCATATATTTT.

The chain joins TRBV10-3 to TRBJ2-7, with TRBD1 matching over 10 bases. V lost 5 bases and J lost 4; bases outside the gene matches: 5. This CDR3 spans 14 amino acids. Per germline, CDR1 ENHRY and CDR2 SYGVKD. CDR3 in DNA: TGTGCCATCAGTAGGACGGGACAGGGGTACGAGCAGTACGTC. This translates into CAISRTGQGYEQYV.

The rearrangement uses TRBV7-2 and TRBJ2-1; TRBD2 matches at 9 bases. The trim removed 10 bases at V and 9 bases at J, leaving 13 bases unmatched. Germline V gene sequence: CDR1 SGHTA, CDR2 FQGNSA. The CDR3 has 14 amino acids. CDR3: CATLQSGGSPEQFF. The CDR3, as DNA: TGTGCCACCTTACAGAGCGGGGGGTCTCCTGAGCAGTTCTTC.

The V call is TRBV19, the J call TRBJ2-2; D possibly corresponds to TRBD2 (5 bases). Deletions cut 3 bases from V and 5 bases from J, with 13 bases between. The CDR3 spans 15 residues. The germline gives CDR1 LNHDA, CDR2 SQIVND (reference sequence). CDR3 nucleotides: TGTGCCAGTAGTATGGAGAGGAGGCCAACCGGGGAGCTGTTTTTT. This translates into CASSMERRPTGELFF.

This sequence joins TRBV24-1 and TRBJ2-7, with TRBD1 matching over 7 bases. Trimming cost V 10 bases and J 7 bases; bases outside gene matches: 15. The germline CDR1 and CDR2 sequences are KGHDR and SFDVKD. This CDR3 comprises 14 residues. In DNA, the CDR3 is TGTGCCACTGGACAGGTTACTGGCTCGTTTGAGCAGTACGTC. It codes for CATGQVTGSFEQYV.

CDR3 sequence reads: CASSQIHNYGYTF. The CDR3, as DNA: TGTGCCAGCAGCCAAATCCATAACTATGGCTACACCTTC. J is TRBJ1-2 and V is TRBV3-1 (or the pseudogene TRBV3-2), with D unresolved. V lost 2 bases and J 1 base, leaving 5 bases between the germline ends. Germline CDR1 LGHDT, CDR2 YNNKEL (reference sequence). This CDR3 has 13 residues.

In this sample, this clone turned up a few times. V usage is TRBV6-6 and J usage is TRBJ1-3; 9 nucleotides agree with TRBD1. The CDR3 extends over 15 amino acids. Germline V gene sequence: CDR1 MNHNY, CDR2 SVGAGI (reference sequence). Trimming took 5 bases from V and 4 from J; bases not matched to a gene: 6. The CDR3 coding sequence is TGTGCCAGCAGTCGATCTGGACAGGGGGGAAACACCATATATTTT. This gives the protein CASSRSGQGGNTIYF.

This chain joins TRBV19 and TRBJ1-5; 7 bases agree with TRBD1. Germline V gene sequence: CDR1 LNHDA, CDR2 SQIVND (reference sequence). This CDR3 contains 15 residues. V shed 1 base, J shed 5 bases, and the junction held 5 bases outside the gene matches. The chain's CDR3 is CASSIVRDSYQPQHF. The DNA for the CDR3 is TGTGCCAGTAGTATAGTCCGGGACAGTTATCAGCCCCAGCATTTT.

This clone was counted a single time. The chain links TRBV30 to TRBJ1-1; D is ambiguous. Germline CDR1 and CDR2: GTSNPN and SVGIG (reference sequence). This CDR3 contains 14 residues. Trimming stripped 4 bases from V and 1 base from J, with 13 bases between. The CDR3 reads CAWNQDRENTEAFF. In DNA form, the CDR3 reads TGTGCCTGGAATCAGGACCGGGAGAACACTGAAGCTTTCTTT.

The chain is built from TRBV5-1 and TRBJ1-4, with D maybe TRBD1 (5 bases). Germline V gene lookup returns CDR1 SGHRS and CDR2 YFSETQ. V lost 1 base and J lost 8, with 18 bases in between. The CDR3 spans 16 residues. The DNA for the CDR3 is TGCGCCAGCAGCTTGTCAGCGGGGGGGTCTAGAGAAAAACTGTTTTTT. This sequence encodes CASSLSAGGSREKLFF. Full variable domain (outside the CDR3, taken from reference TRBV5-1 and TRBJ1-4): KAGVTQTPRYLIKTRGQQVTLSCSPISGHRSVSWYQQTPGQGLQFLFEYFSETQRNKGNFPGRFSGRQFSNSRSEMNVSTLELGDSALYLCASSLSAGGSREKLFFGSGTQLSVL.

This chain joins TRBV5-4 and TRBJ2-2; 9 nucleotides align to TRBD1. The J segment lost 6 bases and the V segment lost 0 bases, leaving 3 bases of the junction unmatched. The CDR3 totals 15 residues. Looked up from germline, CDR1 is SGHNT and CDR2 is YYREEE (reference sequence). The CDR3 protein is CASSLGDREAGELFF. The CDR3 region has the DNA TGTGCCAGCAGCTTGGGGGACAGGGAAGCCGGGGAGCTGTTTTTT.

The chain has TRBV7-6 and TRBJ2-6; possibly TRBD1 for D (5 bases). V was cut by 5 bases and J by 0 bases, with 11 bases left in between. Germline V gene lookup returns CDR1 SGHVS and CDR2 FNYEAQ. The CDR3 extends over 16 amino acids. CDR3 sequence (DNA): TGTGCCAGCAGCCTCGGACACCGCTCTGGGGCCAACGTCCTGACTTTC. The encoded protein is CASSLGHRSGANVLTF.